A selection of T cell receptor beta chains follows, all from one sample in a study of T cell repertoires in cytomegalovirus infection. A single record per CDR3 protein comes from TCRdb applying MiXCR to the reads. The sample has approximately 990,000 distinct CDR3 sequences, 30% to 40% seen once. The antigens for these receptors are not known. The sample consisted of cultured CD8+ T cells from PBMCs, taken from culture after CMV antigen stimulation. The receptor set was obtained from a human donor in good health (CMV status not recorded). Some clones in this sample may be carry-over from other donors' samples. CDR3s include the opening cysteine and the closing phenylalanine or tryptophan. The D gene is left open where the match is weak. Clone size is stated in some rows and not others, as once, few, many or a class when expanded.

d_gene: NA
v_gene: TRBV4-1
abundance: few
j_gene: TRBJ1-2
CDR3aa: CASSLQGSITF
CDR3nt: TGCGCCAGCAGCCTCCAGGGCAGCATCACCTTC

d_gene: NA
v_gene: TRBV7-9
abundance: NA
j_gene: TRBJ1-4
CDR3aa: CASSWTPGRENEKLFF
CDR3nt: TGTGCCAGCAGCTGGACCCCCGGGCGGGAAAATGAAAAACTGTTTTTT

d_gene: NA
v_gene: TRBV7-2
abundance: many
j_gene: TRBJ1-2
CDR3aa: CASRSMDSSYGYTF
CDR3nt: TGTGCCAGCAGATCAATGGACAGTTCCTATGGCTACACCTTC

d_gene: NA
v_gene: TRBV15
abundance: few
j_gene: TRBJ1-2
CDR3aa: CATSRDRGGIPYGYTF
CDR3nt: TGTGCCACCAGCAGAGATCGTGGAGGGATACCCTATGGCTACACCTTC

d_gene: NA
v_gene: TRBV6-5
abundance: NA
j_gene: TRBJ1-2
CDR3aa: CASSYTRVTLQIGHGYTF
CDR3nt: TGTGCCAGCAGTTACACCAGGGTAACCCTCCAAATCGGCCATGGCTACACCTTC

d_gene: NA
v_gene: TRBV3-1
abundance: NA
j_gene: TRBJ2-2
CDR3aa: CASSQDWQGRTGELFF
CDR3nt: TGTGCCAGCAGCCAAGATTGGCAGGGGAGGACTGGGGAGCTGTTTTTT

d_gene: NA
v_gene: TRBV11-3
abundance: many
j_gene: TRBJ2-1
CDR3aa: CASSLGVSGGDEQFF
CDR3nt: TGTGCCAGCAGCTTAGGGGTTAGCGGCGGAGATGAGCAGTTCTTC

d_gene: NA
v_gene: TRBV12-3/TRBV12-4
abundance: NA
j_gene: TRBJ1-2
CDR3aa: CASSLVPRDGYTF
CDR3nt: TGTGCCAGCAGTTTAGTTCCGAGAGATGGCTACACCTTC

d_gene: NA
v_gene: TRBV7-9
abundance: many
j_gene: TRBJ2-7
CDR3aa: CASSEQTLTYEQYF
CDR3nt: TGTGCCAGCAGCGAGCAGACACTTACCTACGAGCAGTACTTC

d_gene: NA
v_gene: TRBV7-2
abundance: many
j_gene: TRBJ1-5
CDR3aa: CASSLDAGQINQPQHF
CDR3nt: TGTGCCAGCAGCTTAGACGCAGGACAGATCAATCAGCCCCAGCATTTT

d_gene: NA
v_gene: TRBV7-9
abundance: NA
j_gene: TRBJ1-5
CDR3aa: CASSPDGGNQPQHF
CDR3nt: TGTGCCAGCAGCCCCGACGGGGGGAATCAGCCCCAGCATTTT

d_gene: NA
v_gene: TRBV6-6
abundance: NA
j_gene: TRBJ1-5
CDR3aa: CASRPRGASNQPQHF
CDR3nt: TGTGCCAGCAGACCCAGAGGGGCAAGCAATCAGCCCCAGCATTTT

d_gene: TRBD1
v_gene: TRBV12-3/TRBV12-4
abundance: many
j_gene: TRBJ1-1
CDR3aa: CASSPDRVATEAFF
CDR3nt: TGTGCCAGCAGCCCCGACAGGGTTGCAACTGAAGCTTTCTTT

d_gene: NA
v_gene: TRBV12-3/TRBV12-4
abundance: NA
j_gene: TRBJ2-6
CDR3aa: CASSTQGVSLRANVLTF
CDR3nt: TGTGCCAGCAGTACCCAGGGCGTCTCTCTACGGGCCAACGTCCTGACTTTC

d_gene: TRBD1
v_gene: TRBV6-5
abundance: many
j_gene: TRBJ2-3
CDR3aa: CASWDSYTDTQYF
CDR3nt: TGTGCCAGCTGGGACAGTTACACAGATACGCAGTATTTT

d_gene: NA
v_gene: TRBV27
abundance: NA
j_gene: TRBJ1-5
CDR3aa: CASSAGTDTQPQHF
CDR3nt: TGTGCCAGCAGTGCAGGGACCGACACTCAGCCCCAGCATTTT

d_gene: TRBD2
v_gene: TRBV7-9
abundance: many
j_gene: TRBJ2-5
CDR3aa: CASSPPRGGSQETQYF
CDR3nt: TGTGCCAGCAGCCCCCCCCGCGGGGGGTCGCAAGAGACCCAGTACTTC

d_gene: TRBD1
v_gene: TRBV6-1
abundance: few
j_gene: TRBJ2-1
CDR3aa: CASRTRGPHNEQFF
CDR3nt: TGTGCCAGCAGGACGAGGGGGCCCCACAATGAGCAGTTCTTC

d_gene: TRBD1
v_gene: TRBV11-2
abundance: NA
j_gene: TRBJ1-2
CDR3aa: CASSGGGDRLNYGYTF
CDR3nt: TGTGCCAGCAGCGGCGGGGGGGACAGACTTAACTATGGCTACACCTTC

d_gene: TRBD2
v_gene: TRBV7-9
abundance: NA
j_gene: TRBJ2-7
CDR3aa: CASSLASGGISEQYF
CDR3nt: TGTGCCAGCAGCTTAGCTTCGGGGGGGATTTCCGAGCAGTACTTC

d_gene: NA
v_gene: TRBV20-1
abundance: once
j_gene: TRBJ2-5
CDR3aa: CSAKTGTEETQYF
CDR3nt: TGCAGTGCGAAAACCGGGACTGAAGAGACCCAGTACTTC

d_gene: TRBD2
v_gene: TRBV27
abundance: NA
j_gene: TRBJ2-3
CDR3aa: CASSTTSGGQDTQYF
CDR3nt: TGTGCCAGCAGCACGACTAGCGGGGGACAGGATACGCAGTATTTT

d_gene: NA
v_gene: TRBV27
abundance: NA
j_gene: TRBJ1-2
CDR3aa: CASSLGARYGYTF
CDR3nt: TGTGCCAGCAGTTTAGGGGCGCGCTATGGCTACACCTTC

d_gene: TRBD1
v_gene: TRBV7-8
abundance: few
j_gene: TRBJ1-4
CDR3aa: CASSLPRGRGANEKLFF
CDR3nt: TGTGCCAGCAGCTTACCTAGGGGCAGGGGGGCCAATGAAAAACTGTTTTTT

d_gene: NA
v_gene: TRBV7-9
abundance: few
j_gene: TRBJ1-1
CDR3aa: CASGSGKWAFF
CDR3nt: TGTGCCAGCGGGAGCGGGAAGTGGGCTTTCTTT

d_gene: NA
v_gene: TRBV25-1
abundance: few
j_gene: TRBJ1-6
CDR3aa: CASSESRGVGTPLHF
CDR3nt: TGTGCCAGCAGTGAATCTAGAGGGGTGGGGACACCCCTCCACTTT